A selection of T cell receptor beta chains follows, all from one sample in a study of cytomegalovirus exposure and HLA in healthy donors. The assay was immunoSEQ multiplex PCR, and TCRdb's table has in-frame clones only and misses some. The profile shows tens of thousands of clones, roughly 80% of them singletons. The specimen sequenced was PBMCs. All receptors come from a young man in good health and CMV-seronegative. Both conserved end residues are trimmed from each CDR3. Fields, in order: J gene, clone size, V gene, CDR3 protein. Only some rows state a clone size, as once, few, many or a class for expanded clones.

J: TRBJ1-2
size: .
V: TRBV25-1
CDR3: ASRADSGLLGYT

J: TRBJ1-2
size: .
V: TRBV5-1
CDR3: ASSLSETGSYGYT

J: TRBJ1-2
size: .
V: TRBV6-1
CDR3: ATTGQGNYGYT

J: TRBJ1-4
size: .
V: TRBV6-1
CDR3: ASSALTGNHEKLF

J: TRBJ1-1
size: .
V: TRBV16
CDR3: ASSQPRDRGANTEAF

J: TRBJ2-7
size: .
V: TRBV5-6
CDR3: ASSLRGETEYEQY

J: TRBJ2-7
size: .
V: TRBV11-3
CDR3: ASSLPFTGTVYEQY

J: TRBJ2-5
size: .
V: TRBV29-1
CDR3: SVGWGGETQY

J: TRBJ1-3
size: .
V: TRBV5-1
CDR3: ASSLDGGSGNTIY

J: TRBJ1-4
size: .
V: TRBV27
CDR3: ASSLRTEAFLELF

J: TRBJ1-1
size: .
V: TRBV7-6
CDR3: ASSFSQGSEAF

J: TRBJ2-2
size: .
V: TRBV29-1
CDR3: SVSGQGIGELF

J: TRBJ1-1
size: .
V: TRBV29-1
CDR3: SVEDKNTEAF

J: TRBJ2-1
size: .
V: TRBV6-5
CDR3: ASRSRDRGYNEQF

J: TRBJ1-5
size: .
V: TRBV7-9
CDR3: ASRGEGYGDQPQH

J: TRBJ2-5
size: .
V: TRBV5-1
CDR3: ASSPQGFGETQY

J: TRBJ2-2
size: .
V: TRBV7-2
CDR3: ASSLNSGRVVGELF

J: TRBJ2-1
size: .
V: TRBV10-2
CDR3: ASSPTSAEYNEQF

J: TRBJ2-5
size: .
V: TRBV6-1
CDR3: ASSAGYQETQY

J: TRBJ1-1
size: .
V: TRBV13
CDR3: ASCQTVKFEAF

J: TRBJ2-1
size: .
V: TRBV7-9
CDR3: ASSLPPRLAGVRNEQF

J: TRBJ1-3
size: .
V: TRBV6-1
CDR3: ASRSFSGNTIY

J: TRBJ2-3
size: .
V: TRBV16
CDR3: ASSPGTGLTQY

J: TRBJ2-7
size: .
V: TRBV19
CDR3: ASSIGLEGLVDYGYEQY

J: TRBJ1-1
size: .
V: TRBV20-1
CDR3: SAGQEAF

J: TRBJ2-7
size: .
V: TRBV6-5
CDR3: ASSYSLAGGYEQY

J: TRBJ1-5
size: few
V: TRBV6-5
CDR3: ASSYSRQGVVAQH

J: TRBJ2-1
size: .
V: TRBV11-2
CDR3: ASSFRGLASNEQF

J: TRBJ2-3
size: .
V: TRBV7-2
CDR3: ASSLKQLNTQY

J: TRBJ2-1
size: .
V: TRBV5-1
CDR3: ASSFLAGNLYNEQF

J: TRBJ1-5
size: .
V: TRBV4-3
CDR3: ASSQDPPGPGGNQPQH

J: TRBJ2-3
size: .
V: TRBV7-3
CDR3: ASSLTGARQDTQY

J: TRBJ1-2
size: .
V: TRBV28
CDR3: ASSPGQGAYGYT

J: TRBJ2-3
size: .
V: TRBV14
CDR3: ASSSGTSGSITDTQY

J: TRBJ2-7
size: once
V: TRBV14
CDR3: ASSQGPGQGAGEQY

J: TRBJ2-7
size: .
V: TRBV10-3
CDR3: AISAGQPYEQY

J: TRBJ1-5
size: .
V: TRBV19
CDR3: ASSKAQVPYSNQPQH

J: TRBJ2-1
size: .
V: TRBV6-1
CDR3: ASTTGGEQF

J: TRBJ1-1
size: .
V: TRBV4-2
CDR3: ASSQDLMQGEAF

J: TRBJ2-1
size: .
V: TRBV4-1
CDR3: ASSQGPGYSYNEQF

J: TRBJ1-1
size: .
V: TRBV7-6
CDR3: ASSLTGATEAF